One and the same sample provided the 14 T cell receptor beta chains below, sequenced in a study of blood T cell repertoires in COVID-19. The table came from immunoSEQ multiplex PCR; TCRdb's copy has only in-frame clones and leaves some out. The sample holds 150,000 to 200,000 clones, more than 65% seen once. What was sequenced was PBMCs or T cells enriched from blood (not recorded which). Source of these receptors: a man aged 50 to 59 who had recovered from COVID-19.

The V and J genes are TRBV6-1 and TRBJ2-7; D not certain. The germline V gene has CDR1 MNHNS and CDR2 SASEGT. The CDR3 is made up of 11 amino acids. The ends were cut back, 5 bases at V and 3 bases at J, with 5 bases in the middle. The CDR3 here is CASSFLYEQYF. CDR3 in DNA: TGTGCCAGCAGTTTCCTCTACGAGCAGTACTTC.

V is TRBV10-3 and J is TRBJ2-7; tentatively, D is TRBD2 (5 bases). The CDR3 runs 14 residues. The V end lost 2 bases, the J end lost 4 bases, and 12 bases lay between the germline ends. Germline-derived CDR1 and CDR2 are ENHRY and SYGVKD. The CDR3 DNA follows: TGTGCCATCAGTGAGACCAGACTAATTTACGAGCAGTACTTC. This codes for CAISETRLIYEQYF.

The chain joins TRBV6-5 to TRBJ1-1, with 7 bases lining up with TRBD1. Trimming took 6 bases from V and 8 from J; bases not matched to a gene: 9. CDR3 length: 13 amino acids. Germline V CDR1 and CDR2: MNHEY, SVGAGI. The CDR3 loop reads CASRTGTAPEAFF. The CDR3 bases are TGTGCCAGCAGGACCGGGACAGCCCCCGAAGCTTTCTTT.

V usage is TRBV11-2 and J usage is TRBJ1-6; maybe TRBD1 (6 bases). V gave up 4 bases and J gave up 6 bases, with 10 bases separating them. Germline assignment: CDR1 SGHAT and CDR2 FQNNGV. The CDR3 sequence is 14 residues long. CDR3 amino acids: CASSSGQFNSPLHF. The CDR3 nucleotides read TGTGCCAGCAGCTCCGGACAGTTTAATTCACCCCTCCACTTT.

J is TRBJ2-5 and V is TRBV5-4; D unclear. Germline-derived CDR1 and CDR2 are SGHNT and YYREEE (reference sequence). V was clipped by 3 bases and J by 1 base, with 10 bases between them. The CDR3 contains 14 residues. CDR3: CASSSGVLQETQYF. The CDR3 DNA reads as TGTGCCAGCAGCTCTGGAGTGCTCCAAGAGACCCAGTACTTC.

This chain links TRBV6-5 with TRBJ2-5, with D maybe TRBD1 (6 bases). The CDR3 loop spans 16 amino acids. The germline V gene encodes CDR1 MNHEY and CDR2 SVGAGI. Trimming took off 1 base at V and 2 bases at J, with 14 bases between the two ends. CDR3 sequence (DNA): TGTGCCAGCAGTTACTGGAAGGACAGCCCTCAAGAGACCCAGTACTTC. This encodes CASSYWKDSPQETQYF.

J is TRBJ1-3 and V is TRBV5-1; D may be TRBD1 (5 bases). The V gene's germline CDR1 is SGHRS and CDR2 YFSETQ. This CDR3 spans 18 amino acids. Trimming removed 4 bases from V and 2 bases from J, with 22 bases in between. The CDR3 DNA sequence: TGCGCCAGCAGCGCCTTAGGGGCATTAAACTACGCTGGAAACACCATATATTTT. Residues: CASSALGALNYAGNTIYF.

The gene calls are TRBV7-3 and TRBJ1-2; D possibly corresponds to TRBD1 (6 bases). Per the germline V gene, CDR1 is SGHTA and CDR2 is FQGTGA. The CDR3 length is 13 residues. V was clipped by 5 bases and J by 2 bases, with 9 bases between them. The CDR3 DNA reads TGTGCCAGCAGCCCCCAGGGGAACTATGGCTACACCTTC. Protein sequence: CASSPQGNYGYTF.

The CDR3 loop is CASSSNGGSYNEQFF. DNA of the CDR3: TGTGCCAGCAGCTCCAACGGGGGGTCCTACAATGAGCAGTTCTTC. V is TRBV11-3 and J is TRBJ2-1; 7 bases are a match to TRBD2. This CDR3 spans 15 amino acids. From germline, CDR1 is SGHNT and CDR2 YENEEA. V lost 4 bases to trimming and J lost 1 base; unmatched junction nucleotides: 4.

The chain carries TRBV19 and TRBJ1-1; 8 bases fit TRBD1. The J segment lost 10 bases and the V segment lost 4 bases, leaving 5 bases of the junction unmatched. Germline CDR1 reads LNHDA; CDR2 reads SQIVND (reference sequence). The CDR3 runs to 12 residues. CDR3 loop: CASSRGQVAAFF. The CDR3, as DNA: TGTGCCAGTAGTAGGGGACAGGTCGCAGCTTTCTTT.

The chain is built from TRBV18 and TRBJ1-1; D gene unclear. This CDR3 has 12 residues. The germline gives CDR1 KGHSH, CDR2 LQKENI. Trimming stripped 3 bases from V and 6 bases from J, with 8 bases between. Here the CDR3 reads CASSPGRSEAFF. The DNA for the CDR3 is TGTGCCAGCTCACCGGGGAGGTCTGAAGCTTTCTTT.

The chain links TRBV6-4 to TRBJ1-5; a possible D gene is TRBD1 (6 bases). The CDR3 runs to 20 residues. The ends were cut back, 2 bases at V and 0 bases at J, with 23 bases in the middle. CDR1 and CDR2 from the germline V gene are MRHNA and SNTAGT. CDR3 sequence reads: CASSDGSQGLVEGSNQPQHF. CDR3 DNA sequence: TGTGCCAGCAGTGACGGATCACAGGGTCTAGTGGAAGGTAGCAATCAGCCCCAGCATTTT.

The gene calls are TRBV7-2 and TRBJ2-3; 7 bases map to TRBD1. This CDR3 comprises 15 residues. The trim removed 3 bases at V and 1 base at J, leaving 4 bases unmatched. Per germline, CDR1 SGHTA and CDR2 FQGNSA. CDR3 sequence reads: CASSLLGTGTDTQYF. The CDR3 bases are TGTGCCAGCAGCTTGCTCGGGACAGGCACAGATACGCAGTATTTT.

The V call is TRBV3-1 (or the pseudogene TRBV3-2), the J call TRBJ2-3, with TRBD2 identical over 7 bases. CDR3 length equals 15 residues. V lost 2 bases, J lost 0 bases, and 2 bases stayed unmatched. In germline, CDR1 is LGHDT, CDR2 YNNKEL (reference sequence). The DNA for the CDR3 is TGTGCCAGCAGCCAACTAGCGGTTAGCACAGATACGCAGTATTTT. Translated, it gives CASSQLAVSTDTQYF.